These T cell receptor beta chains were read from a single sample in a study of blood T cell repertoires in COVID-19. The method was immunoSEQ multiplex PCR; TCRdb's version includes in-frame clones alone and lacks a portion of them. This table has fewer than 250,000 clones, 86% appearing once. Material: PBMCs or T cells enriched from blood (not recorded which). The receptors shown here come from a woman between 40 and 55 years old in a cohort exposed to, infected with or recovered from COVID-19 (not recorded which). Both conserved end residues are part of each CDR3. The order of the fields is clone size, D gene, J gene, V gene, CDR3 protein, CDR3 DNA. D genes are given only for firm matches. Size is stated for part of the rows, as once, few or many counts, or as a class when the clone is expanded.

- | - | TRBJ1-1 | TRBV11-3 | CASSLSQAGNTEAFF | TGTGCCAGCAGCTTATCCCAGGCAGGGAACACTGAAGCTTTCTTT
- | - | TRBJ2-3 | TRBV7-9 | CASSLNREGGYTDTQYF | TGTGCCAGCAGCTTAAACAGGGAGGGGGGCTACACAGATACGCAGTATTTT
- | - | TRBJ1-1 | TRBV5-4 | CASSLAGYTEAFF | TGTGCCAGCAGCTTGGCCGGGTACACTGAAGCTTTCTTT
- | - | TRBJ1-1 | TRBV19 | CASSIVLTEGAFF | TGTGCCAGTAGTATAGTCCTGACGGAGGGGGCTTTCTTT
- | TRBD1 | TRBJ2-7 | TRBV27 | CASSLSTGQGPSYEQYF | TGTGCCAGCAGTTTATCGACTGGACAGGGGCCTTCCTACGAGCAGTACTTC
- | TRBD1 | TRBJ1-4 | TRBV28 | CASSSLKRQGGEKLFF | TGTGCCAGCAGCTCCCTGAAGCGACAGGGTGGTGAAAAACTGTTTTTT
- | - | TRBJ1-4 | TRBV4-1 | CASSTSGEKLFF | TGCGCCAGCAGCACCAGCGGTGAAAAACTGTTTTTT
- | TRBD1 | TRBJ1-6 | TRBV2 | CASSERQGAGNSPLHF | TGTGCCAGCAGTGAGAGACAGGGGGCAGGTAATTCACCCCTCCACTTT
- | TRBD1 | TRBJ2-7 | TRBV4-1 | CASSQGQGDSYEQYF | TGCGCCAGCAGCCAAGGGCAGGGGGACTCCTACGAGCAGTACTTC
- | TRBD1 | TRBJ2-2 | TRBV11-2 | CASSFSTGGIGELFF | TGTGCCAGCAGCTTTTCGACAGGGGGAATCGGGGAGCTGTTTTTT
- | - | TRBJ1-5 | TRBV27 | CAAGGGPGQPQHF | TGTGCCGCCGGGGGGGGGCCAGGTCAGCCCCAGCATTTT
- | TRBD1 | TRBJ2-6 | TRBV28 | CASSSPTGTASSGANVLTF | TGTGCCAGCAGTTCCCCGACCGGGACAGCTTCCTCTGGGGCCAACGTCCTGACTTTC
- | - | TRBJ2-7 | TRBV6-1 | CASSESGQYPSYEQYF | TGTGCCAGCAGTGAATCGGGACAATACCCGTCCTACGAGCAGTACTTC
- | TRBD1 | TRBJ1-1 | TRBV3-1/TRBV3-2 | CASSQPGQMNTEAFF | TGTGCCAGCAGCCAACCGGGACAGATGAACACTGAAGCTTTCTTT
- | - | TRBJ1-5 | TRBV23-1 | CASSQGLAGQRISNQPQHF | TGCGCCAGCAGTCAGGGTTTGGCAGGGCAAAGAATTAGCAATCAGCCCCAGCATTTT
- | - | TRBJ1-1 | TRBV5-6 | CASIDKRGSTEAFF | TGTGCCAGCATCGACAAAAGGGGATCCACTGAAGCTTTCTTT
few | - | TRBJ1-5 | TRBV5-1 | CASSLGGYQPQHF | TGCGCCAGCAGCTTGGGAGGTTATCAGCCCCAGCATTTT
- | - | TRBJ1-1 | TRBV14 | CASSQGPNTEAFF | TGTGCCAGCAGCCAGGGCCCTAACACTGAAGCTTTCTTT
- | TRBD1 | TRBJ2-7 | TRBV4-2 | CASSQRGQSSYEQYF | TGTGCCAGCAGCCAAAGGGGACAGAGCTCCTACGAGCAGTACTTC
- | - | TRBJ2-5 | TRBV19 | CASSIGGGRVGETQYF | TGTGCCAGTAGTATTGGAGGGGGCAGGGTAGGAGAGACCCAGTACTTC
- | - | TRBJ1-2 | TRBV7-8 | CASSEDRSYGYTF | TGTGCCAGCAGCGAGGACAGAAGCTATGGCTACACCTTC
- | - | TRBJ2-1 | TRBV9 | CASSIDGTRRNEQFF | TGTGCCAGCAGCATAGACGGGACTCGACGCAATGAGCAGTTCTTC
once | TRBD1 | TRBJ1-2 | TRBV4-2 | CASSPISGGDGYTF | TGTGCCAGCAGCCCCATCTCAGGGGGAGATGGCTACACCTTC
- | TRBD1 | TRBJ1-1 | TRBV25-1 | CASLQGAEAFF | TGTGCCAGCCTTCAGGGGGCTGAAGCTTTCTTT
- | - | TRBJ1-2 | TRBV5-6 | CASSSGDIHNYGYTF | TGTGCCAGCAGCTCCGGGGACATACATAACTATGGCTACACCTTC
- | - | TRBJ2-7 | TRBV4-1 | CASSQRAAGSYEQYF | TGCGCCAGCAGCCAACGCGCCGCCGGGTCCTACGAGCAGTACTTC
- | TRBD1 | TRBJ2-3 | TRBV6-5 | CASRGTGGTDTQYF | TGTGCCAGCAGAGGGACAGGGGGCACAGATACGCAGTATTTT
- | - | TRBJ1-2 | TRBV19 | CASSIRVDYGYTF | TGTGCCAGTAGTATACGGGTCGACTATGGCTACACCTTC
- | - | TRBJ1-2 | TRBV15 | CATAGGSNYGYTF | TGTGCCACCGCCGGGGGATCTAACTATGGCTACACCTTC
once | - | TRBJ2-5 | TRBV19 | CASSIVLSSHETQYF | TGTGCCAGTAGTATAGTCCTATCTAGCCATGAGACCCAGTACTTC
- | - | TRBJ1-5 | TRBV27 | CASRTGTQPQHF | TGTGCCAGCAGGACAGGAACTCAGCCCCAGCATTTT
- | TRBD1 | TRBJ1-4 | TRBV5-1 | CASSLGTGEKLFF | TGCGCCAGCAGCTTGGGGACAGGCGAAAAACTGTTTTTT
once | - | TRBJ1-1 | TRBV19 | CASSMSGGAFF | TGTGCCAGTAGTATGTCCGGAGGGGCTTTCTTT
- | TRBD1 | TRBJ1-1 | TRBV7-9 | CASSLLRDRTMNTEAFF | TGTGCCAGCAGCTTACTTCGGGACAGAACCATGAACACTGAAGCTTTCTTT
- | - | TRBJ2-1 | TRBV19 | CASGDSSYNEQFF | TGTGCCAGCGGTGACAGCTCCTACAATGAGCAGTTCTTC
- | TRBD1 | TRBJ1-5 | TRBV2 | CASSAPLGQGANQPQHF | TGTGCCAGCAGTGCCCCCCTTGGACAGGGAGCAAATCAGCCCCAGCATTTT
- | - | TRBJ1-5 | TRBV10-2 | CASRPGGENQPQHF | TGCGCCAGCAGACCGGGGGGGGAAAATCAGCCCCAGCATTTT
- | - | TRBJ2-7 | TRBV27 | CASSFGPKGYEQYF | TGTGCCAGCAGTTTTGGGCCTAAAGGCTACGAGCAGTACTTC
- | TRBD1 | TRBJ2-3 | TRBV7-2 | CASSFTGGRDTQYF | TGTGCCAGCAGTTTTACAGGGGGCAGAGATACGCAGTATTTT
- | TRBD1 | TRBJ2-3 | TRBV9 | CASSVAGGTGGSTDTQYF | TGTGCCAGCAGCGTAGCTGGTGGTACAGGGGGAAGCACAGATACGCAGTATTTT
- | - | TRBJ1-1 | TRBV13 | CASSIRGGNTEAFF | TGTGCCAGCAGTATAAGGGGGGGGAACACTGAAGCTTTCTTT
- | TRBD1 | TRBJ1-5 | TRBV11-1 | CASSWDRAQPQHF | TGTGCCAGCAGCTGGGACAGGGCTCAGCCCCAGCATTTT
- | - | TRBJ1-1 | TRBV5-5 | CASSFLQGNAEAFF | TGTGCCAGCAGCTTCCTACAGGGTAATGCTGAAGCTTTCTTT
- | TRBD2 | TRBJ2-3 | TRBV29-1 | CSVEDHPSGPSTDTQYF | TGCAGCGTTGAAGATCACCCTAGCGGCCCTAGCACAGATACGCAGTATTTT
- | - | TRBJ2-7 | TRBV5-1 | CASSAGYEQYF | TGCGCCAGCAGCGCCGGCTACGAGCAGTACTTC
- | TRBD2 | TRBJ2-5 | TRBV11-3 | CASSRRDSGVGQETQYF | TGTGCCAGCAGCAGACGCGATAGCGGGGTGGGACAAGAGACCCAGTACTTC
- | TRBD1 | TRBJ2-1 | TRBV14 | CASSLHHRGEQFF | TGTGCCAGCAGCCTCCATCACAGGGGAGAGCAGTTCTTC
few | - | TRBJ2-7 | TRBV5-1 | CASSPRGNYEQEYF | TGCGCCAGCAGCCCACGGGGGAATTACGAGCAGGAGTACTTC
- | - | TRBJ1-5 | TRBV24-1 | CATSVTGSNQPQHF | TGTGCCACCAGTGTAACAGGGTCCAATCAGCCCCAGCATTTT
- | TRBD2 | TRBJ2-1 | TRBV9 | CASSVGGSSLNEQFF | TGTGCCAGCAGCGTAGGCGGGAGTTCCCTCAATGAGCAGTTCTTC
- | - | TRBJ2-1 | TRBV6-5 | CASRPVRRGGDEQFF | TGTGCCAGCAGACCCGTGAGGAGGGGAGGCGATGAGCAGTTCTTC
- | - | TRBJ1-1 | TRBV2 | CASGTRGTEAFF | TGTGCCAGCGGGACCAGGGGCACTGAAGCTTTCTTT